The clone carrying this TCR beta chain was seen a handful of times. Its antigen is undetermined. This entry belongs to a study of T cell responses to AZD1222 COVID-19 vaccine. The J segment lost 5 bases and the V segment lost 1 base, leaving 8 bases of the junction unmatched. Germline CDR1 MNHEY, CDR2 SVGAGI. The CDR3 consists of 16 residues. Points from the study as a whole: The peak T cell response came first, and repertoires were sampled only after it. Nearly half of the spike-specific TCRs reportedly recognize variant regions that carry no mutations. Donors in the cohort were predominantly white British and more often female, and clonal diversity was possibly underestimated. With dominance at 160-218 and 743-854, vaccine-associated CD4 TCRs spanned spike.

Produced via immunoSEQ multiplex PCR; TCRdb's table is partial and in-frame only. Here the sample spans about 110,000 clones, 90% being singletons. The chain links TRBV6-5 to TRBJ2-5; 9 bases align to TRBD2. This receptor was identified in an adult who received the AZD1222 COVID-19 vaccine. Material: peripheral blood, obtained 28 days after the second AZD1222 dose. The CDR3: CASSYLAGGVGETQYF. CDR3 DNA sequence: TGTGCCAGCAGTTACTTGGCGGGGGGGGTAGGGGAGACCCAGTACTTC.